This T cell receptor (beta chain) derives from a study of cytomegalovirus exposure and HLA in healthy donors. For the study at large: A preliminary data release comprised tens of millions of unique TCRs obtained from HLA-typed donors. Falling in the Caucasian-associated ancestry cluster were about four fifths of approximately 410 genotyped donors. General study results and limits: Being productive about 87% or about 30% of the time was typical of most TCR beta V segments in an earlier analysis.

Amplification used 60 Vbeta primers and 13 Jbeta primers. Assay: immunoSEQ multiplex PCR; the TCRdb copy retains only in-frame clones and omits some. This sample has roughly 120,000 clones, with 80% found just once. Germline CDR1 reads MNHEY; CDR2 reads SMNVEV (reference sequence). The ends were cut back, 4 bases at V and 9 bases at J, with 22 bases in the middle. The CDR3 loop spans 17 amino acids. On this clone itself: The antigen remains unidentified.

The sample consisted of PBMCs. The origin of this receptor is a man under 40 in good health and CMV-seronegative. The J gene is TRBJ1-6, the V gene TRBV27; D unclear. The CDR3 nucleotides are TGTGCCAGCAGTTCCGACACCTATACAGTGGGTTTTTCACCCCTCCACTTT. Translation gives CASSSDTYTVGFSPLHF.